This T cell receptor (beta chain) was obtained from a study of T cell changes during pregnancy in multiple sclerosis (dated by TCRdb to 2018 to 2020). Broadly, across the study: In women with multiple sclerosis, the researchers looked at how the T cell repertoire shifted as pregnancy progressed.

Details on this clone: Its antigen remains unidentified. No quality values exist for individual bases; no much larger clone is one base distant.

Looking up the germline V gene yields CDR1 MNHEY and CDR2 SVGAGI. Spanning cysteine to phenylalanine, the CDR3 consists of 16 amino acids. CDR3 DNA is the only sequence kept; it has 48 bases, read in frame from the first base. V is pruned by 4 bases and J by 7 bases, leaving 10 bases of the junction without a gene match. Library prep was done by the immunoSEQ multiplex PCR assay. TCRdb holds this immuneACCESS table with in-frame rearrangements only. Some clones are missing; in checked studies, unresolved V genes explain under half, and the rest has no known cause. In all, the sample holds about 98,000 clones, and roughly 94% of those were seen once. Roughly 2.3% of the sample is held by the ten biggest clonotypes.

Sequencing was performed on peripheral blood, taken after pregnancy. The receptor was derived from a female donor in good health, enrolled as a control in a pregnancy study. The chain employs TRBV6-5 and TRBJ1-6, and 7 junctional nucleotides match TRBD1. The DNA is TGTGCCAGCAGTTCCGAAACAGGGGTGCAGAATTCACCCCTCCACTTT. It translates as CASSSETGVQNSPLHF.